This T cell receptor beta chain is from a study of blood T cell repertoires in COVID-19. For the study at large: The United States, Italy and Spain supplied acute and convalescent COVID-19 samples. Nucleic acid was either cDNA or gDNA, and it came from T cells, B-cell-depleted T cells, or PBMCs.

Under the authors' procedure: Reference gene primer amplification gave nucleated cell count estimates. Method: immunoSEQ multiplex PCR; TCRdb's copy keeps in-frame clones and lacks some. The V and J calls and clone size come from that table; D and trimming were worked out from the DNA. Here the sample spans about 140,000 clones, 80% being singletons. The sequence was collected from a man between 70 and 80 years old who had recovered from COVID-19. Material for sequencing was peripheral blood.

The CDR3 region has the DNA TGTGCCAGCAGTTACAGGCGGAATGAAGCTTTCTTT. It specifies CASSYRRNEAFF. This sequence joins TRBV6-2 or TRBV6-3 and TRBJ1-1; D not certain. Germline values: CDR1 MNHEY, CDR2 SVGEGT. The CDR3 contains 12 residues. Trimming pared 2 bases from V and 7 bases from J, leaving 8 bases between.